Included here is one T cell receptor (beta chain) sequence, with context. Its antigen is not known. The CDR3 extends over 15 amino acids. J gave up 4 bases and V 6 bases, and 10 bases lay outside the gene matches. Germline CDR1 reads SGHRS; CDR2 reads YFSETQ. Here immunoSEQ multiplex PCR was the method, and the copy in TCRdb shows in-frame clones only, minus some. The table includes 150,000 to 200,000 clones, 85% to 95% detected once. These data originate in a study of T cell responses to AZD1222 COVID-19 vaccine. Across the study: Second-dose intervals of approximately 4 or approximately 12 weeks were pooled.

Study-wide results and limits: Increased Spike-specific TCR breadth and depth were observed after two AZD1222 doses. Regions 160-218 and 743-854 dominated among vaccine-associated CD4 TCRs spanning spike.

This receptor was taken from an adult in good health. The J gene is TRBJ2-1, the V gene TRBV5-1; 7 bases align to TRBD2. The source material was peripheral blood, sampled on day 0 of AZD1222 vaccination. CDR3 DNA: TGCGCCAGCACCTCCCTAGCGGAGCAATACAATGAGCAGTTCTTC. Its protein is CASTSLAEQYNEQFF.